This passage covers 4 T cell receptor beta chains from one sample sequenced in a study of molecular identifiers for immune sequencing clone quantification. TCRdb itself ran the PCR reads through MiXCR, one entry per CDR3 protein. Found here are more than 450,000 distinct CDR3 sequences, around a fifth of them singletons; the top ten hold roughly 0.81%. Sequencing was carried out using naive CD8+ T cells from blood, with Jurkat cell RNA spiked in. Subset meaning: FACS-sorted CD8+CD4-CCR7+CD45RA+ naive T cells. These receptors all come from a human donor in good health. Some libraries in this study had Jurkat cell RNA spiked in.

This clonotype has ten or more counts. The rearrangement joins TRBV4-1 to TRBJ2-1; 14 bases fit TRBD2. CDR3 length: 15 amino acids. CDR1 and CDR2 from the germline V gene are MGHRA and YSYEKL. The V and J ends lost 4 bases and 7 bases, in that order; junction bases with no gene match: 3. The CDR3 here is CASSPGLAGANEQFF. The CDR3 DNA sequence: TGCGCCAGCAGCCCGGGACTAGCGGGAGCGAATGAGCAGTTCTTC.

The chain employs TRBV5-6 and TRBJ1-1, with 9 bases identical to TRBD1. Trimming took 0 bases from V and 5 from J; bases not matched to a gene: 5. The CDR3 covers 15 residues. The V gene's germline CDR1 is SGHDT and CDR2 YYEEEE. The CDR3 DNA follows: TGTGCCAGCAGCTTGGAGGACAGGGGAGAAACTGAAGCTTTCTTT. It is translated as CASSLEDRGETEAFF.

The chain is built from TRBV14 and TRBJ1-6; 7 nucleotides agree with TRBD1. J lost 8 bases, V lost 0 bases, and 10 bases had no gene match. From germline, CDR1 is SGHDN and CDR2 FVKESK. This CDR3 is 17 amino acids long. The CDR3: CASSQDRTGAWDSPLHF. The DNA of the CDR3 is TGTGCCAGCAGCCAAGATAGAACAGGGGCTTGGGATTCACCCCTCCACTTT.

This clonotype was found a few times. V gene TRBV27 combines with J gene TRBJ2-1; 12 bases are a match to TRBD2. Unmatched junction bases numbered 11, after V lost 6 bases and J lost 5 bases. CDR3 length: 17 residues. Germline lookup yields CDR1 MNHEY and CDR2 SMNVEV (reference sequence). The CDR3 spells CASSLSKGLAGHNEQFF. Written as DNA, the CDR3 is TGTGCCAGCAGCCTTAGCAAGGGACTAGCGGGCCACAATGAGCAGTTCTTC.